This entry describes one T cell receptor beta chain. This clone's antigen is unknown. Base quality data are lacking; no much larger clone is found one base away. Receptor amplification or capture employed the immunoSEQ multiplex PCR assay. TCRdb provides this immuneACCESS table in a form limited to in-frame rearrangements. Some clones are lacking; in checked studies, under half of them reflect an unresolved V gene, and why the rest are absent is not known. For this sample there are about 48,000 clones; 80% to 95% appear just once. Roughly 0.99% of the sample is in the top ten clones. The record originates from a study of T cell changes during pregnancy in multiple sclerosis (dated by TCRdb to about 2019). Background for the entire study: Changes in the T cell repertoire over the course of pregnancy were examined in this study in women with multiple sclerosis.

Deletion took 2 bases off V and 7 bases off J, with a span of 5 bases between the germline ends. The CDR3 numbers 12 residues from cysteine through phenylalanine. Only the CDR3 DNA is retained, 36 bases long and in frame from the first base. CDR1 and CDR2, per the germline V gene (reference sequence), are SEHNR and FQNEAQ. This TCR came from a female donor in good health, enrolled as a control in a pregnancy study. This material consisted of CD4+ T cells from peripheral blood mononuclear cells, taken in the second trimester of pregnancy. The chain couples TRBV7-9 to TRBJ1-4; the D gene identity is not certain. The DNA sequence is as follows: TGTGCCAGCAGCTTAAACATTGAAAAACTGTTTTTT. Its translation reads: CASSLNIEKLFF.